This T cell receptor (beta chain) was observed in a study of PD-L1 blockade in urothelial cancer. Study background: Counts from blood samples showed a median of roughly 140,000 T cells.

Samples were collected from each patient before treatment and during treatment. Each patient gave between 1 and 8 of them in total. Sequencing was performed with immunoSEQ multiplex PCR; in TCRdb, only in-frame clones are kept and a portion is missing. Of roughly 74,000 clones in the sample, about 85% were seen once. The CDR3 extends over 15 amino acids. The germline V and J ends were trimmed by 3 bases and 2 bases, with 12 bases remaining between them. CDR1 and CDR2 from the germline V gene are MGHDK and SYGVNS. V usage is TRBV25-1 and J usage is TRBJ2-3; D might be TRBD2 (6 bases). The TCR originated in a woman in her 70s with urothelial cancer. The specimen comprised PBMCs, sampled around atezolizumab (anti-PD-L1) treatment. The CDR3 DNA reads TGTGCCAGCAGTGATACCGGGACTTCCACAGATACGCAGTATTTT. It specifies CASSDTGTSTDTQYF.